Included here is one T cell receptor beta chain sequence, with context. Antigen specificity is unknown. A multiplex PCR was run with 60 Vbeta primers and 13 Jbeta primers. Original processing notes: There were around 80 million unique TCR beta chains by a later count, and about 12 million of them were shared. This table comes from immunoSEQ multiplex PCR, and its TCRdb copy is limited to in-frame clones, with some not included. D and trimming were read from the DNA, whereas the V and J calls and clone size are those reported in that table. This sample has 200,000 or so clones, with less than 90% found just once. This specimen comes from a study of cytomegalovirus exposure and HLA in healthy donors. Looking at the study overall: For the approximately 400 genotyped donors, 80% to 90% fell within the Caucasian-associated ancestry cluster.

Findings and caveats of the study: The authors later linked a missense DCLRE1C variant to TCR beta V- and J-gene trimming. Most TCR sequences were uncommon, yet certain public TCRs appeared in many donors.

The source is a boy aged 5-17 years in good health and CMV-seronegative. The sample taken for sequencing was PBMCs.

CDR3 amino acids: CASSPSPGQGRDTQYF. In nucleotides, the CDR3 is TGCGCCAGCAGTCCCTCACCGGGACAGGGGAGAGATACGCAGTATTTT. This sequence joins TRBV5-1 and TRBJ2-3; TRBD1 agrees at 10 bases. After removal of 5 bases from V and 5 bases from J, the junction contained 11 bases not matched to a gene. The CDR3 consists of 16 residues. From germline, CDR1 is SGHRS and CDR2 YFSETQ.